This note documents a single TCR beta chain sequence. The specificity of this receptor is unknown. No much larger clone exists at a distance of one base, and base qualities are not known. In light of the paper, this sample's time point label describes: baseline before first vaccination. Vaccinee samples came from UK trials COV001 and COV002, including a single-blind randomized controlled phase 2/3 trial of AZD1222 (ChAdOx1 nCoV-19) in healthy adults. Trial participant PBMC samples were collected at day 0 and day 28 after the second dose for TCRbeta chain sequencing. CDR1 and CDR2 (MDHEN, SYDVKM) derive from the germline V gene. Germline trimming amounts to 6 bases on V and 8 bases on J, with 11 as the count of junction bases outside the gene matches. The CDR3 measures 14 amino acids from cysteine to phenylalanine. Only CDR3 DNA is held: 42 bases, read in frame from base 1. The sample belongs to a study of T cell responses to AZD1222 COVID-19 vaccine (dated by TCRdb to about 2021). Background for the entire study: AZD1222 recipients given second doses at about 4 weeks or at about 12 weeks were pooled, since spike-specific TCR depth and breadth were not found to differ between the two schedules. Trial participants were enrolled by age into subgroups of 18-55, 56-69 and 70-plus years, and 148, 28 and 57 TCR-sequenced participants, respectively, were included in these subgroups. A total of under 250 trial participants underwent TCR sequencing, of whom approximately 200 had received two doses of AZD1222 and approximately 26 had received two doses of the MenACWY control vaccine.

The full study reports these points: After two AZD1222 doses, spike-specific TCR breadth and depth were significantly higher than at day 0 and than in MenACWY recipients. The 56-69-year group was small, and its depth increase did not reach significance, likely because of low power. CD4 TCRs associated with the vaccine covered the entire spike protein, and the dominant responses were in regions 160-218 and 743-854. Conclusions about previously exposed vaccinees were limited because only six or seven AZD1222 recipients were SARS-CoV-2 seropositive at baseline. Because no day 14 peak-response samples were available, repertoires were characterized only after the peak T cell response. Most participants were white British and females outnumbered males, and the authors suggested that clonal diversity may have been underestimated. Reportedly, almost half of the unique spike-specific TCRs recognized epitopes lying outside the regions that are mutated in the B.1.351 and B.1.1.7 variants.

The CDR3 regions of human TCRbeta chains were subjected to immunosequencing. The published analysis was carried out like this. Repertoire TCRs were matched against a reference library of SARS-CoV-2-specific TCRs generated with the MIRA antigen-specificity platform. Breadth was defined as the fraction of unique TCRs that were SARS-CoV-2-associated. Depth was defined as the fraction of total T cells that were SARS-CoV-2-associated. Each spike-specific TCR was assigned to its reactive spike region and to a CD4 or CD8 class using the MIRA data. Log10-transformed breadth and depth values were compared by one-way ANOVA with Sidak's multiple comparisons tests. Entries here come from immuneACCESS through TCRdb and include only in-frame sequences with V and J called. Some clones fail to appear in such tables; in the studies checked, an unresolved V gene covers under half of the shortfall, and the cause of the remainder is unknown. V and J calls and clone size are given by that table; D and trimming were obtained from the DNA. Counted in this sample were around 97,000 clones; roughly 91% of them appeared once. 45% to 55% of the sample rests with the top ten.

This sequence originates from an adult in good health. The material sequenced was peripheral blood, taken on day 0 of AZD1222 vaccination. The rearranged chain carries TRBV28 and TRBJ1-2, and TRBD1 aligns with 8 junction nucleotides. The CDR3 corresponds to CASRRTGTGVGYTF. DNA sequence: TGTGCCAGCAGACGCACCGGGACAGGAGTCGGCTACACCTTC.